This T cell receptor (beta chain) was recorded in a study of T cells after yellow fever vaccination. This clonotype was recorded a few times. TCRdb called the 5' RACE reads again in MiXCR, with one record for every CDR3 protein. The sample shows hundreds of thousands of distinct CDR3 sequences, around 13% of them seen only once. The CDR3 sequence is 15 residues long. Trimming left V 1 base short and J 0 bases short, with 7 bases between. Germline values: CDR1 MGHRA, CDR2 YSYEKL. The chain carries TRBV4-1 and TRBJ2-1; D unresolved. The receptor was derived from a man younger than 30 who received the YFV17D yellow fever vaccine. The sample was CD4+ T cells sorted from PBMCs, taken 15 days after the yellow fever booster vaccination. The CDR3 bases are TGCGCCAGCAGCCAAGCACGGAGCTCCTACAATGAGCAGTTCTTC. Its protein product is CASSQARSSYNEQFF.